The 10 T cell receptor beta chains in this list originate from one sample, sequenced in a study of T cells of healthy individuals. TCRdb recomputed calls from the 5' RACE reads with MiXCR, one row per CDR3 protein. The sample lists 95,000 to 100,000 distinct CDR3 sequences, about 16% occurring once. Every receptor here comes from a human donor in good health.

This clonotype was found a few times. The chain recombines TRBV7-2 with TRBJ2-7; D possibly corresponds to TRBD2 (7 bases). Trimming stripped 5 bases from V and 4 bases from J, with 12 bases between. Per germline, CDR1 SGHTA and CDR2 FQGNSA. The CDR3 is made up of 13 amino acids. The CDR3, as DNA: TGTGCCAGCAGCCTAGGGGGGGGGTACGAGCAGTACTTC. This translates into CASSLGGGYEQYF. Drawing the rest from reference TRBV7-2 and TRBJ2-7, the complete variable domain is GAGVSQSPSNKVTEKGKDVELRCDPISGHTALYWYRQSLGQGLEFLIYFQGNSAPDKSGLPSDRFSAERTGGSVSTLTIQRTQQEDSAVYLCASSLGGGYEQYFGPGTRLTVT.

The V gene is TRBV2, the J gene TRBJ2-7; D not resolved. Germline lookup yields CDR1 SNHLY and CDR2 FYNNEI. Trimming stripped 2 bases from V and 4 bases from J, with 12 bases between. CDR3 length equals 14 residues. DNA of the CDR3: TGTGCCAGCAGTGAAAAGGTACGAGAGTACGAGCAGTACTTC. Translated: CASSEKVREYEQYF.

This clonotype was picked up many times. The chain employs TRBV10-2 and TRBJ2-5; D is unclear. Trimming removed 10 bases at V and 5 bases at J, with 11 bases between. The CDR3 consists of 11 residues. CDR1 is WSHSY, CDR2 SAAADI, per germline. CDR3 region: CATAMGETQYF. The CDR3, as DNA: TGCGCCACGGCTATGGGGGAGACCCAGTACTTC.

V usage is TRBV20-1 and J usage is TRBJ2-1; 7 nucleotides align to TRBD2. V dropped 1 base and J dropped 3; count of bases not matched to a gene: 6. Germline assignment: CDR1 DFQATT and CDR2 SNEGSKA (reference sequence). The CDR3 is 15 amino acids. The CDR3, as DNA: TGCAGTGCTAGAGGAGCGGGATCGGACTACAATGAGCAGTTCTTC. Translation gives CSARGAGSDYNEQFF.

CDR3 nucleotides: TGCGCCAGCAGCTTGGATTGGGCTCTAGGGCAAGAGACCCAGTACTTC. Its protein is CASSLDWALGQETQYF. The V and J genes are TRBV5-1 and TRBJ2-5; D unresolved. The CDR3 has 16 amino acids. Germline V gene data show CDR1 as SGHRS and CDR2 as YFSETQ. V was cut by 0 bases and J by 2 bases, with 14 bases left in between.

The V and J genes are TRBV2 and TRBJ2-7, with D possibly TRBD1 on 5 matching bases. This CDR3 spans 14 amino acids. Per the germline V gene, CDR1 is SNHLY and CDR2 is FYNNEI. The ends were cut back, 6 bases at V and 0 bases at J, with 12 bases in the middle. CDR3 nucleotides: TGTGCCAGCAGGCCCAGGGTTACCTCCTACGAGCAGTACTTC. It translates to CASRPRVTSYEQYF.

This sequence joins TRBV28 and TRBJ2-1; D perhaps matches TRBD2 (6 bases). The germline V gene encodes CDR1 MDHEN and CDR2 SYDVKM. This CDR3 region has 13 residues. Trimming removed 8 bases at V and 2 bases at J, with 10 bases between. The CDR3 DNA reads TGTGCCAGCGGTCGACTAGCCTACAATGAGCAGTTCTTC. This gives the protein CASGRLAYNEQFF.

The chain has TRBV21-1 and TRBJ2-5; the D segment call TRBD1 is taken from the table without a DNA check. TRBV21-1 is deemed a pseudogene. The CDR3 consists of 16 residues. CDR3 in amino acids: CASSNRDRGRLETQYF. DNA of the CDR3: TGTGCCAGCAGCAACCGGGACAGGGGGCGCTTGGAGACCCAGTACTTC.

This clonotype was counted many times. V usage is TRBV7-2 and J usage is TRBJ1-2, with D hard to call. Germline V CDR1 and CDR2: SGHTA, FQGNSA. The V end was cut by 2 bases, the J end by 4 bases, with 5 bases between. The CDR3 sequence is 12 residues long. DNA of the CDR3: TGTGCCAGCAGCTTAATATCCTATGGCTACACCTTC. The encoded protein is CASSLISYGYTF.

This clonotype was seen more than once but under ten times. The V and J genes are TRBV28 and TRBJ1-5; 12 nucleotides agree with TRBD1. From germline, CDR1 is MDHEN and CDR2 SYDVKM. This CDR3 contains 18 residues. V lost 5 bases to trimming and J lost 0 bases; unmatched junction nucleotides: 8. The CDR3 DNA is TGTGCCAGCAGTACGCCGGGACAGGGGGCTTATAGCAATCAGCCCCAGCATTTT. It translates to CASSTPGQGAYSNQPQHF.